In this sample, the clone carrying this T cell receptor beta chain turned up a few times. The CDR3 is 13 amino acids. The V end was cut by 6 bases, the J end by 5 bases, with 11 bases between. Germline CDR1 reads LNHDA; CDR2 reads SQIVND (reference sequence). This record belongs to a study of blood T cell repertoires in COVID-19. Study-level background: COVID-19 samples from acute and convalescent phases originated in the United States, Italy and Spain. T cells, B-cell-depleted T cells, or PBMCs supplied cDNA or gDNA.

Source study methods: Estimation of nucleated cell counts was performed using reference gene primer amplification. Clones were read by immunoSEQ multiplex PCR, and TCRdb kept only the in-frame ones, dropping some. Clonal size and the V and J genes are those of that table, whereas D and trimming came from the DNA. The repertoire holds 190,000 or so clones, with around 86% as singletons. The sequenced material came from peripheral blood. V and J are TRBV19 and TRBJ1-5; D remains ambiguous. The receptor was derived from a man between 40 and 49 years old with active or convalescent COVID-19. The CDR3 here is CASRITRDQPQHF. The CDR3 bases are TGTGCCAGTAGAATTACCCGGGATCAGCCCCAGCATTTT.